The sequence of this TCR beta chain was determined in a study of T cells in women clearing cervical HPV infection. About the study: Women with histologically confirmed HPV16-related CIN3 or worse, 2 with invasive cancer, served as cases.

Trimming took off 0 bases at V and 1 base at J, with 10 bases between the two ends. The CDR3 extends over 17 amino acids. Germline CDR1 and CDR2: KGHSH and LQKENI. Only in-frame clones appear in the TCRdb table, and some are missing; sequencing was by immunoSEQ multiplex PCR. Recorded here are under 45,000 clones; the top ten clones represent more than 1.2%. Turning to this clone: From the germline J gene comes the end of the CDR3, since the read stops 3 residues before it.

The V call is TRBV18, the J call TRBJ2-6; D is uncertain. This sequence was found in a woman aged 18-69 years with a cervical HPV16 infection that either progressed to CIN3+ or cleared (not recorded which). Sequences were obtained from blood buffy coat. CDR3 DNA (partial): TGTGCCAGCTCACCACCGGCAGGCAGATCTGGGGCCAACGTC. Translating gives CASSPPAGRSGANV. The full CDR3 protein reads CASSPPAGRSGANVLTF.